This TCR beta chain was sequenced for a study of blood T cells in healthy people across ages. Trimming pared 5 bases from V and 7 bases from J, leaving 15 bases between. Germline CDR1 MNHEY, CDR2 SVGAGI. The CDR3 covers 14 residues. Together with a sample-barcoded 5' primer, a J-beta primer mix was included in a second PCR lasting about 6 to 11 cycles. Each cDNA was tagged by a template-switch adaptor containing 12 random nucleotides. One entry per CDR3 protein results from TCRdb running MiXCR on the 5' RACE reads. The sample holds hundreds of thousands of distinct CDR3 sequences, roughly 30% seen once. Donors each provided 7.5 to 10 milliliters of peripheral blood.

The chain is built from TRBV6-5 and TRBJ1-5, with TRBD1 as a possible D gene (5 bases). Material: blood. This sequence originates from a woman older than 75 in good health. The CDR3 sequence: CASSPAGFGQPQHF. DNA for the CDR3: TGTGCCAGCAGTCCAGCAGGGTTCGGCCAGCCCCAGCATTTT.